The 22 T cell receptor beta chains reported below all come from one sample, sequenced in a study of shared clonotypes between healthy human individuals. Repertoires were generated with immunoSEQ multiplex PCR, while TCRdb's copy carries only in-frame clones and drops some. The table includes roughly 2.1 million clones, roughly 91% detected once. CD45RO-negative, CCR7-selected cells formed the naive CD8 fraction, which excluded terminally differentiated effector memory CD45RA+ cells. Input material: naive CD8+ T cells from PBMCs. The source is a man between 18 and 35 years old in good health. Some clones in this sample may be carry-over from other donors' samples.

The J gene is TRBJ2-7, the V gene TRBV18; D is unclear. The CDR3 has 13 residues. CDR1 is KGHSH and CDR2 is LQKENI in the germline V gene. Trimming stripped 0 bases from V and 3 bases from J, with 6 bases between. CDR3 loop: CASSPPSNYEQYF. For the CDR3, the DNA is TGTGCCAGCTCACCACCTTCGAACTACGAGCAGTACTTC.

The V call is TRBV20-1, the J call TRBJ2-1; D unresolved. The CDR3 length is 11 residues. Trimming removed 5 bases from V and 5 bases from J, with 7 bases in between. Looked up from germline, CDR1 is DFQATT and CDR2 is SNEGSKA (reference sequence). The CDR3 region is CSAPRDNEQFF. The CDR3 DNA reads as TGCAGTGCTCCCAGAGACAATGAGCAGTTCTTC.

The chain couples TRBV19 to TRBJ2-5; TRBD2 is a possible D gene (6 bases). The V gene lost 1 base and the J gene lost 9 bases, with 15 bases spanning the gap. Germline loops: CDR1 LNHDA, CDR2 SQIVND (reference sequence). CDR3 length: 14 residues. The CDR3 spells CASSIVAGTRAQYF. CDR3 DNA: TGTGCCAGTAGTATAGTGGCGGGGACCAGGGCCCAGTACTTC.

The V and J genes are TRBV11-2 and TRBJ2-7, with 12 bases fitting TRBD1. Unmatched junction bases numbered 17, after V lost 5 bases and J lost 6 bases. CDR1 is SGHAT and CDR2 is FQNNGV in the germline V gene. CDR3 length: 18 residues. The CDR3 DNA is TGTGCCAGCAGCCCACCTCTCAGCTCCGGGACAGGGGGCGGCGAGCAGTACTTC. Translation: CASSPPLSSGTGGGEQYF.

This clone was seen just once. V is TRBV29-1 and J is TRBJ2-2, with D possibly matching TRBD1 (6 bases). This CDR3 contains 13 residues. V was trimmed by 2 bases and J by 5 bases, leaving 9 bases between them. Germline-derived CDR1 and CDR2 are SQVTM and ANQGSEA. CDR3 sequence (DNA): TGCAGCGTTGAACCCCAGGGGACCGGGGAGCTGTTTTTT. Its protein is CSVEPQGTGELFF.

This clone was counted only a few times. This CDR3 is also generated by other DNA sequences in the sample. This chain joins TRBV5-1 and TRBJ2-7, with D possibly matching TRBD1 (5 bases). This CDR3 contains 12 residues. CDR1 is SGHRS, CDR2 YFSETQ, per germline. V was shortened by 1 base and J by 4 bases, with 6 bases between the two germline ends. This chain's CDR3 is CASSLQGYEQYF. The CDR3 region has the DNA TGCGCCAGCAGCTTGCAGGGATACGAGCAGTACTTC.

The V gene is TRBV5-1, the J gene TRBJ1-1; D is undetermined. Trimming stripped 2 bases from V and 0 bases from J, with 5 bases between. The CDR3 totals 13 residues. Germline V lookup: CDR1 SGHRS, CDR2 YFSETQ. Written as DNA, the CDR3 is TGCGCCAGCAGCTTCCTCATGAACACTGAAGCTTTCTTT. Translation gives CASSFLMNTEAFF.

The rearrangement links TRBV11-2 to TRBJ2-2; no definite D call. CDR1 SGHAT and CDR2 FQNNGV come from the germline V gene. This CDR3 region has 13 residues. Between the trimmed V and J ends, which lost 5 bases and 4 bases, there was a span of 8 bases. CDR3 sequence (DNA): TGTGCCAGCAGCCTCTACACCACCGGGGAGCTGTTTTTT. Its protein product is CASSLYTTGELFF.

This clone was seen once. The gene calls are TRBV27 and TRBJ2-5, with 10 bases matching TRBD2. V lost 5 bases to trimming and J lost 4 bases; unmatched junction nucleotides: 16. Germline lookup yields CDR1 MNHEY and CDR2 SMNVEV (reference sequence). This CDR3 is built from 18 residues. The CDR3 protein is CASSPPGLANHLGETQYF. For the CDR3, the DNA is TGTGCCAGCAGTCCTCCGGGACTAGCGAACCACCTGGGAGAGACCCAGTACTTC.

The chain links TRBV7-2 to TRBJ2-7; 9 bases align to TRBD1. The CDR3 length is 16 residues. With V trimmed by 4 bases and J by 5 bases, 12 bases remained unmatched. CDR1 SGHTA and CDR2 FQGNSA come from the germline V gene. The CDR3 DNA reads TGTGCCAGCAGCTACTCCGGGACAGGGAGGCGCGACGAGCAGTACTTC. It is translated as CASSYSGTGRRDEQYF.

The V and J genes are TRBV7-9 and TRBJ2-3; 8 bases match TRBD2. Trimming cost V 1 base and J 7 bases; bases outside gene matches: 4. This CDR3 comprises 14 residues. Germline V gene sequence: CDR1 SEHNR, CDR2 FQNEAQ (reference sequence). The CDR3 sequence: CASSLVAGGHTQYF. The CDR3 region has the DNA TGTGCCAGCAGCTTAGTGGCGGGAGGACATACGCAGTATTTT.

Only a few counts were recorded for this clone. V usage is TRBV21-1 and J usage is TRBJ2-3; the table's D call TRBD2 went unverified against the DNA. TRBV21-1 is described as a pseudogene. The CDR3 contains 17 residues. The CDR3: CASSSTSGTTSTDTQYF. CDR3 DNA: TGTGCCAGCAGCTCAACTAGCGGCACAACCAGCACAGATACGCAGTATTTT.

V is TRBV4-3 and J is TRBJ1-1; weak D call: TRBD1 (5 bases). Germline CDR1 is LGHNA and CDR2 is YSLEER. This CDR3 region has 17 residues. The V gene lost 0 bases and the J gene lost 6 bases, with 20 bases spanning the gap. CDR3 residues: CASSQDVGGRGPAEAFF. In nucleotides, the CDR3 is TGCGCCAGCAGCCAAGATGTGGGGGGGAGGGGACCGGCTGAAGCTTTCTTT.

V gene TRBV7-9 combines with J gene TRBJ2-7; TRBD1 aligns across 10 bases. The junction had 3 bases not matched to a gene; V was cut back by 5 bases and J by 5 bases. From germline, CDR1 is SEHNR and CDR2 FQNEAQ (reference sequence). There are 13 residues in the CDR3. The CDR3 loop is CASSTGTGDEQYF. The CDR3 coding sequence is TGTGCCAGCAGCACAGGGACAGGGGACGAGCAGTACTTC.

The chain joins TRBV9 to TRBJ2-7; D might be TRBD2 (5 bases). The CDR3 is made up of 13 amino acids. Germline V gene data show CDR1 as SGDLS and CDR2 as YYNGEE. V dropped 7 bases and J dropped 1 base, with 12 bases sitting between them. The CDR3 loop reads CASATEGSYEQYF. In DNA, the CDR3 is TGTGCCAGCGCCACCGAGGGTTCCTACGAGCAGTACTTC.

This clone was counted a single time. V usage is TRBV7-9 and J usage is TRBJ2-5; perhaps TRBD1 as D (5 bases). The CDR3 spans 15 residues. The V end was cut by 1 base, the J end by 4 bases, with 13 bases between. Germline-derived CDR1 and CDR2 are SEHNR and FQNEAQ (reference sequence). CDR3 sequence (DNA): TGTGCCAGCAGCTTAGTGTCAGGGAACAGAGAGACCCAGTACTTC. This sequence encodes CASSLVSGNRETQYF.

V gene TRBV7-9 combines with J gene TRBJ1-2; TRBD1 matches at 9 bases. J was trimmed by 3 bases and V by 0 bases; bases with no gene match: 5. CDR1 and CDR2 (germline): SEHNR, FQNEAQ (reference sequence). The CDR3 is 16 amino acids. CDR3 amino acids: CASSLAARTGDYGYTF. The DNA of the CDR3 is TGTGCCAGCAGCTTAGCCGCCCGGACAGGGGACTATGGCTACACCTTC.

The chain is built from TRBV27 and TRBJ2-7, with D unresolved. This CDR3 comprises 14 residues. The V and J ends lost 6 bases and 2 bases respectively, with 14 bases between them. Looked up from germline, CDR1 is MNHEY and CDR2 is SMNVEV (reference sequence). CDR3 protein: CASRLSDGAYEQYF. Here the CDR3 DNA reads TGTGCCAGCAGACTCTCAGACGGAGCCTACGAGCAGTACTTC.

Of note for this clone: Additional DNA sequences in this sample encode the identical CDR3. The V and J genes are TRBV7-9 and TRBJ2-1; 8 nucleotides line up with TRBD2. V shed 2 bases and J 3 bases; nucleotides not matched to a gene: 3. This CDR3 comprises 15 residues. The germline V gene encodes CDR1 SEHNR and CDR2 FQNEAQ (reference sequence). The CDR3 region has the DNA TGTGCCAGCAGCTTAACAGCGGGAGTCTACAATGAGCAGTTCTTC. Protein sequence: CASSLTAGVYNEQFF.

The CDR3, as DNA: TGTGCCTGGAGTGTAGGCAGCCCTTCCTACGAGCAGTACTTC. Protein sequence: CAWSVGSPSYEQYF. J is TRBJ2-7 and V is TRBV30; D remains unclear. Trimming cost V 0 bases and J 1 base, with 10 bases left between them. Looked up from germline, CDR1 is GTSNPN and CDR2 is SVGIG (reference sequence). This CDR3 contains 14 residues.

A few counts support this clone. The chain links TRBV7-6 to TRBJ1-1; D is perhaps TRBD1 (6 bases). V was trimmed by 7 bases and J by 8 bases, leaving 14 bases between them. Germline-derived CDR1 and CDR2 are SGHVS and FNYEAQ. This CDR3 comprises 12 residues. The CDR3 protein is CASTTGGQEAFF. The CDR3 DNA reads TGTGCCAGCACTACGGGGGGGCAAGAAGCTTTCTTT.

For this clone: At the DNA level, this CDR3 is encoded by other sequences in the same sample as well. The rearrangement uses TRBV7-9 and TRBJ2-2; tentatively, D is TRBD1 (6 bases). CDR1 is SEHNR, CDR2 FQNEAQ, per germline (reference sequence). The V end was cut by 5 bases, the J end by 0 bases, with 10 bases between. The CDR3 is 15 amino acids. CDR3 in amino acids: CASSPRDTNTGELFF. In DNA, the CDR3 is TGTGCCAGCAGCCCTCGGGACACGAACACCGGGGAGCTGTTTTTT.